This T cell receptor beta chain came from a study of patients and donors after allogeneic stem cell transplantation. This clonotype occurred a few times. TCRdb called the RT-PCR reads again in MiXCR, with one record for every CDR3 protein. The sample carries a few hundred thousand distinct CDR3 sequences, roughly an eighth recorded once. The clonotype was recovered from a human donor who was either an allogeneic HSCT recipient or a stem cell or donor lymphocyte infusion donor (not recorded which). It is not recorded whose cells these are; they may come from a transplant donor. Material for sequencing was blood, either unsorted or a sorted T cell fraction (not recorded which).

CDR3 loop: CASSLRSGGHISTDTQYF. In DNA, the CDR3 is TGTGCCAGCAGCTTACGTAGCGGGGGCCATATTAGCACAGATACGCAGTATTTT. J is TRBJ2-3 and V is TRBV11-2; 9 nucleotides agree with TRBD2. Per the germline V gene, CDR1 is SGHAT and CDR2 is FQNNGV. V was pared by 2 bases and J by 0 bases, with 9 bases of the junction left unmatched. The CDR3 loop spans 18 amino acids.